This T cell receptor beta chain was captured in a study of blood T cells in healthy people across ages (dated by TCRdb to between 2015 and 2016). General notes on the study: In model experiments, template switching captured about one uniquely barcoded TCR beta cDNA molecule for every two T cells. To track age-related changes in TCR beta repertoire diversity, the study relied on deep sequencing normalized with unique cDNA molecular identifiers. Four age groups were formed from the donors: young (average about 15 years), middle-aged (just under 40), aged (roughly 59) and long-lived (more than 75). Using the same blood draw, the study looked at two additional independent replicas of 1 million unique cDNA reads for two donors, one aged 18 to 30 and the other aged 80 or older.

In this sample, this clonotype turned up a few times. Its binding antigen is unknown. No base quality values were provided; no much bigger clone lies one nucleotide off. Systemically healthy Caucasian individuals from Russia, some 36 in total and aged about 6 to 90 years, were included as donors. Around 10 milliliters of peripheral blood were collected from each donor into EDTA-treated Vacutainer tubes. PBMCs were isolated by Ficoll-Paque density-gradient centrifugation, with at least 7 million obtained per sample. Trizol reagent was used to extract total RNA from PBMCs, with at least 6 micrograms per sample. For every donor, an aliquot of PBMCs went through flow cytometry to measure the percentages of naive CD45RAhigh/CD27high T cells. Receptors were amplified or captured by 5' RACE. The sequencer listed for this sample is Illumina HiSeq 2500. The second PCR ran for about 6 to 12 cycles and used a J-beta primer mix along with a sample-barcoded 5' primer. A template-switch 5' adaptor carrying 12 random nucleotides introduced a unique molecular identifier onto each TCR beta cDNA molecule. Each sample yielded at least 2.5 million CDR3-containing paired-end reads. First-strand cDNA was synthesized from all RNA with the Mint cDNA synthesis kit, primed by a TRBC-specific oligonucleotide. Following uracil-DNA glycosylase treatment, all cDNA underwent a first 18-cycle PCR with the universal primers M1SS and BC2_uni_R. From the authors' description of their analysis: For normalization, 1 million high-quality reads, each with a distinct molecular identifier, were randomly selected from each sample. Instead of being binned into consensus sequences, reads with shared molecular identifiers were discarded. MiTCR, with a Q25 quality threshold and the strictest error-elimination algorithm, was used for CDR3 identification, clonotype clustering and error correction. A nonparametric unseen species model using Euler transformation provided a lower-bound estimate of total TCR beta diversity. Using fastp trimming at Q25 and MiXCR clonotype assembly, TCRdb reanalyzed the public sequencing data and kept in-frame beta chains. Entries that share a CDR3 protein sequence are merged under the most common genes and DNA. For this entry, the V and J calls and clone size follow TCRdb and not the study's own pipeline. The sample contains hundreds of thousands of distinct CDR3 sequences, 20% to 30% of them found a single time. The biggest ten clones account for around 10% of the sample.

Germline trimming amounts to 4 bases on V and 5 bases on J, with 1 as the count of junction bases outside the gene matches. The germline V gene (reference sequence) gives CDR1 as SGHAT and CDR2 as FQDESV. The CDR3 goes from the cysteine to the phenylalanine over 15 residues. Of the read, only the CDR3 DNA is kept; its 45 bases are in frame from base 1. What the study reported, not specific to this receptor: The CMV infection status of donors was not known, potentially confounding age-related changes in expanded clonotypes. The long-lived group showed more naive CD4+ T cells, fewer expanded clones and increased TCR diversity than the aged group, suggesting age selection. Observed TCR beta diversity per million T cells fell roughly linearly with age, and a significant reduction was already apparent by age roughly 40. A strong correlation was found between observed TCR beta diversity and the percentage of naive T cells measured by flow cytometry. Bulk unsorted PBMC profiling prevented conclusive comparison of naive and antigen-experienced compartments. Estimates of total diversity based on one million sequenced T cells were considered lower bounds and underestimates.

These data were also reused for a study on T cells of mothers and their children. Drawing on the second study: Nine systemically healthy Caucasian individuals, comprising three mothers and their six children, were included as donors. cDNA synthesis consumed the entire amount of extracted RNA, loaded at roughly 1.5 ug RNA in each 15 ul reaction. Sample barcodes and 2-4 random nucleotides were added via the M1S primer in the second PCR. Over 8.5 million TCR beta CDR3 reads came from each mother, compared with some 3 million reads from each child. Thymic selection shapes the output of TCR recombination in a similar way in related and unrelated pairs, and inherited differences have a minor effect. Related mother-child pairs always showed normalized repertoire overlap that was slightly higher than in unrelated mother-child pairs, though the difference was never significant. Persistent microchimeric T cell clones were not detected, at a sensitivity of about 100 clones per million clonotypes. To look for features that set related mother-child pairs apart from unrelated individuals, the researchers ran deep NGS to compare the TCR beta repertoires of mothers and children. Mothers averaged about 40 +/- 4 years of age and children averaged roughly 10 +/- 4 years. Libraries were sequenced on Illumina HiSeq 2000 with 100+100 nt paired-end reads after adapter ligation with NEBNext reagents. Mother and child libraries were prepared a month apart and sequenced in separate runs to prevent cross-contamination. For each donor, somewhere between roughly 500,000 and 2,300,000 distinct TCR beta clonotypes were identified. Naive TCR beta clonotypes were estimated from low-frequency clonotypes matched to each donor's FACS-determined naive share, without sorting.

The TCR was taken from a boy aged 10-17 years in good health. The sequenced sample was blood. Recombination linked TRBV11-1 to TRBJ2-2; TRBD2 aligns with 13 central bases. The nucleotides are TGTGCCAGCAGCTGGGGACTAGCGGGGACCGGGGAGCTGTTTTTT. Translated, it gives CASSWGLAGTGELFF. Joined to the reference TRBV11-1 and TRBJ2-2 proteins, this CDR3 gives the full variable domain: EAEVAQSPRYKITEKSQAVAFWCDPISGHATLYWYRQILGQGPELLVQFQDESVVDDSQLPKDRFSAERLKGVDSTLKIQPAELGDSAMYLCASSWGLAGTGELFFGEGSRLTVL.